Below are 21 T cell receptor beta chains sequenced from a single sample in a study of cytomegalovirus exposure and HLA in healthy donors (dated by TCRdb to the late 2010s). The library was obtained by the immunoSEQ multiplex PCR assay. Sourced from immuneACCESS, this table was stored by TCRdb with only in-frame sequences that have V and J called. A share of the clones is absent; for the studies checked, an unresolved V gene accounts for under half, and the remainder has no known explanation. This sample comprises a few hundred thousand clones, 86% of them detected only once. The top ten clones comprise about 0.91% of the sample. Specimen: PBMCs. Every receptor here comes from a woman aged 18-29 years in good health and CMV-seronegative.

This rearrangement joins TRBV7-9 to TRBJ2-1; TRBD2 matches at 7 bases. V dropped 5 bases and J dropped 7; count of bases not matched to a gene: 14. Germline lookup yields CDR1 SEHNR and CDR2 FQNEAQ (reference sequence). This CDR3 comprises 16 residues. The chain's CDR3 is CASSPRSGGSSNEQFF. The CDR3 DNA follows: TGTGCCAGCAGCCCCCGGTCGGGAGGTAGTAGTAATGAGCAGTTCTTC. The complete variable domain, with remaining parts taken from reference TRBV7-9 and TRBJ2-1, reads DTGVSQNPRHKITKRGQNVTFRCDPISEHNRLYWYRQTLGQGPEFLTYFQNEAQLEKSRLLSDRFSAERPKGSFSTLEIQRTEQGDSAMYLCASSPRSGGSSNEQFFGPGTRLTVL.

The sample holds a few counts of this clone. CDR3 in DNA: TGTGCCAGCAGCTGGAGGGACAGGATCACCTACGAGCAGTACTTC. Translation: CASSWRDRITYEQYF. The V gene is TRBV7-8, the J gene TRBJ2-7; 8 positions match TRBD1. The V and J ends lost 4 bases and 2 bases, in that order; junction bases with no gene match: 7. CDR1 is SGHVS and CDR2 is FQNEAQ in the germline V gene. CDR3 length: 15 amino acids.

CDR3 in amino acids: CASSPPAGGGDTEAFF. In DNA form, the CDR3 reads TGTGCCAGCTCACCTCCGGCGGGTGGTGGGGACACTGAAGCTTTCTTT. The chain uses TRBV18 and TRBJ1-1; D remains ambiguous. V was pared by 3 bases and J by 3 bases, with 17 bases between. The CDR3 has 16 amino acids. Per the germline V gene, CDR1 is KGHSH and CDR2 is LQKENI.

J is TRBJ1-1 and V is TRBV5-1, with TRBD1 as a possible D gene (6 bases). The V gene's germline CDR1 is SGHRS and CDR2 YFSETQ. This CDR3 spans 17 amino acids. The ends were cut back, 5 bases at V and 0 bases at J, with 20 bases in the middle. The CDR3 reads CASRRKEGGAMNTEAFF. CDR3 DNA sequence: TGCGCCAGCAGGAGAAAGGAAGGGGGAGCGATGAACACTGAAGCTTTCTTT.

The chain uses TRBV7-9 and TRBJ2-7, with a possible D match to TRBD2 (6 bases). The CDR3 has 14 residues. In germline, CDR1 is SEHNR, CDR2 FQNEAQ (reference sequence). Trimming took off 4 bases at V and 5 bases at J, with 15 bases between the two ends. CDR3 nucleotides: TGTGCCAGCAGCTACGACACGAGGAGGGACGAGCAGTACTTC. This encodes CASSYDTRRDEQYF.

The chain joins TRBV5-6 to TRBJ2-4; tentatively, D is TRBD2 (6 bases). This CDR3 has 16 residues. Trimming took off 3 bases at V and 8 bases at J, with 21 bases between the two ends. Germline V gene lookup returns CDR1 SGHDT and CDR2 YYEEEE. The CDR3 DNA sequence: TGTGCCAGCAGCTCTAGGTCCTTCTCATGGGGGGACATTCAGTACTTC. Translated: CASSSRSFSWGDIQYF.

The chain links TRBV7-9 to TRBJ1-2; D gene uncertain. Trimming shortened V by 5 bases and J by 6 bases, and 10 bases separated the two germline ends. The CDR3 contains 12 residues. CDR1 is SEHNR and CDR2 is FQNEAQ in the germline V gene (reference sequence). The CDR3 reads CASSRGLDGYTF. As DNA, the CDR3 is TGTGCCAGCAGCCGCGGTCTCGATGGCTACACCTTC.

V gene TRBV4-2 combines with J gene TRBJ1-4, with D tentatively TRBD1 (5 bases). Germline V lookup: CDR1 LGHNA, CDR2 YNFKEQ. V was trimmed by 4 bases and J by 8 bases, leaving 17 bases between them. This CDR3 spans 15 amino acids. The CDR3 loop is CASSLGGGIGEKLFF. The CDR3 nucleotides read TGTGCCAGCAGCCTCGGTGGGGGGATTGGGGAAAAACTGTTTTTT.

V gene TRBV5-1 combines with J gene TRBJ2-1; TRBD2 matches 11 bases. The germline V gene encodes CDR1 SGHRS and CDR2 YFSETQ. The CDR3 length is 16 residues. V dropped 4 bases and J dropped 4; count of bases not matched to a gene: 7. The CDR3 is CASSPRRLAGYNEQFF. The CDR3 DNA follows: TGCGCCAGCAGCCCCCGAAGACTAGCGGGGTACAATGAGCAGTTCTTC.

This chain joins TRBV6-5 and TRBJ2-7; D remains unclear. V was cut by 7 bases and J by 2 bases, with 6 bases left in between. The V gene's germline CDR1 is MNHEY and CDR2 SVGAGI. The CDR3 is made up of 11 amino acids. Here the CDR3 DNA reads TGTGCCAGCACAGGAACCTACGAGCAGTACTTC. It translates to CASTGTYEQYF.

The rearrangement joins TRBV11-2 to TRBJ2-3, with 7 positions matching TRBD1. This CDR3 is 16 amino acids long. In germline, CDR1 is SGHAT, CDR2 FQNNGV. The ends lost 0 bases at V and 4 bases at J; junction bases unmatched: 7. The CDR3 DNA reads TGTGCCAGCAGCTTAGATCCCCCCAGGGGGTCAGATACGCAGTATTTT. Its translation is CASSLDPPRGSDTQYF.

This chain links TRBV7-8 with TRBJ2-3; 7 bases are a match to TRBD2. Germline CDR1 and CDR2: SGHVS and FQNEAQ. The CDR3 covers 18 residues. The trim removed 5 bases at V and 4 bases at J, leaving 18 bases unmatched. The CDR3 protein is CASSPILPGRRGADTQYF. The CDR3 coding sequence is TGTGCCAGCAGCCCAATATTGCCGGGACGACGGGGGGCAGATACGCAGTATTTT.

This chain joins TRBV4-3 and TRBJ2-3, with D perhaps matching TRBD1 (6 bases). Germline V CDR1 and CDR2: LGHNA, YSLEER. The CDR3 extends over 17 amino acids. V was shortened by 4 bases and J by 6 bases, with 23 bases between the two germline ends. CDR3: CASSPNIQQGEGDTQYF. The CDR3, as DNA: TGCGCCAGCAGCCCTAACATCCAACAGGGAGAGGGGGATACGCAGTATTTT.

This clone was detected only once. V and J are TRBV6-5 and TRBJ1-4; D unresolved. CDR3 length: 15 residues. Germline CDR1 reads MNHEY; CDR2 reads SVGAGI. The V end was cut by 2 bases, the J end by 1 base, with 8 bases between. The CDR3 sequence: CASSYGGRTNEKLFF. The CDR3 nucleotides are TGTGCCAGCAGTTACGGAGGGAGAACTAATGAAAAACTGTTTTTT.

The chain couples TRBV6-1 to TRBJ2-1; D perhaps matches TRBD2 (6 bases). From germline, CDR1 is MNHNS and CDR2 SASEGT. The CDR3 is made up of 14 amino acids. V was trimmed by 10 bases and J by 0 bases, leaving 13 bases between them. The CDR3 DNA is TGTGCCACCCTGGAGGGAGGCTCCTACAATGAGCAGTTCTTC. Translated, it gives CATLEGGSYNEQFF.

Note on this clone: Other DNA sequences in this specimen translate into the identical CDR3. The chain joins TRBV7-2 to TRBJ2-7; weak D call: TRBD2 (5 bases). Per germline, CDR1 SGHTA and CDR2 FQGNSA. The V gene lost 4 bases and the J gene lost 0 bases, with 10 bases spanning the gap. The CDR3 covers 14 residues. The chain's CDR3 is CASSSPGTSYEQYF. The CDR3 bases are TGTGCCAGCAGCTCCCCGGGAACCTCCTACGAGCAGTACTTC.

V and J are TRBV7-2 and TRBJ2-1; 16 bases agree with TRBD2. The V gene's germline CDR1 is SGHTA and CDR2 FQGNSA. The CDR3 runs to 17 residues. Trimming cost V 5 bases and J 8 bases; bases outside gene matches: 9. The CDR3 sequence: CASSRGLAGGPGDEQFF. The CDR3 DNA reads as TGTGCCAGCAGCCGGGGACTAGCGGGAGGGCCCGGCGATGAGCAGTTCTTC.

The chain recombines TRBV9 with TRBJ1-2; 8 bases are a match to TRBD1. Germline V lookup: CDR1 SGDLS, CDR2 YYNGEE. Trimming took 2 bases from V and 8 from J; bases not matched to a gene: 11. There are 15 residues in the CDR3. Here the CDR3 DNA reads TGTGCCAGCAGCGTCGGACAGGGCCTAAGTCGCGGCTACACCTTC. The encoded protein is CASSVGQGLSRGYTF.

The chain couples TRBV6-5 to TRBJ2-2, with D perhaps matching TRBD2 (6 bases). CDR1 MNHEY and CDR2 SVGAGI come from the germline V gene. CDR3 length equals 16 residues. The ends were cut back, 3 bases at V and 6 bases at J, with 17 bases in the middle. In DNA, the CDR3 is TGTGCCAGCAGTTATTCAATTCTAGGGAGGTCCGGGGAGCTGTTTTTT. Amino acids: CASSYSILGRSGELFF.

The chain has TRBV6-5 and TRBJ1-2, with 8 bases aligning to TRBD1. Germline CDR1 MNHEY, CDR2 SVGAGI. V was pared by 6 bases and J by 4 bases, with 10 bases of the junction left unmatched. The CDR3 totals 15 residues. The chain's CDR3 is CASSLSGGAFYGYTF. DNA of the CDR3: TGTGCCAGCAGCCTTTCAGGGGGCGCGTTCTATGGCTACACCTTC.

V gene TRBV6-4 combines with J gene TRBJ2-7; 8 positions agree with TRBD2. This CDR3 is 14 amino acids long. J lost 6 bases, V lost 4 bases, and 8 bases had no gene match. Germline V gene sequence: CDR1 MRHNA, CDR2 SNTAGT. The CDR3 spells CASSAGTRRFEQYF. The DNA of the CDR3 is TGTGCCAGCAGTGCCGGGACTAGACGATTCGAGCAGTACTTC.